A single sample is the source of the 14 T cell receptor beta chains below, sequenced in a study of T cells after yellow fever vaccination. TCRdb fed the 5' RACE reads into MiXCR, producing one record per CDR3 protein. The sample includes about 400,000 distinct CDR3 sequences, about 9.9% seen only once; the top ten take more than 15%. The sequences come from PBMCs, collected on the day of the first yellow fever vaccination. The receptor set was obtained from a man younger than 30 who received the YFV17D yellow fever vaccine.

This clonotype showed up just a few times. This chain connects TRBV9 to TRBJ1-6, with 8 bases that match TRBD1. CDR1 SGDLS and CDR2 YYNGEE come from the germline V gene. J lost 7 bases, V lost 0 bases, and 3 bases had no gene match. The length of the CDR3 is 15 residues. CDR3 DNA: TGTGCCAGCAGCGTAGTGCCAGGGGGCAATTCACCCCTCCACTTT. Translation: CASSVVPGGNSPLHF.

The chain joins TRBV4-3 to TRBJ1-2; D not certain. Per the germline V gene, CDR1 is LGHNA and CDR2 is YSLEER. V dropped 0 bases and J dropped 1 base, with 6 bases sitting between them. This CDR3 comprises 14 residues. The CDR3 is CASSQDTINYGYTF. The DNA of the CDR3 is TGCGCCAGCAGCCAAGATACGATTAACTATGGCTACACCTTC.

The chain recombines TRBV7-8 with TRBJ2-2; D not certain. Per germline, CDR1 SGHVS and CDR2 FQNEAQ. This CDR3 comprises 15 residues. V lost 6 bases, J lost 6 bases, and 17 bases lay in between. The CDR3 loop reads CASRDSIKTAGELFF. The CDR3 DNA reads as TGTGCCAGCAGAGACTCTATTAAAACGGCCGGGGAGCTGTTTTTT.

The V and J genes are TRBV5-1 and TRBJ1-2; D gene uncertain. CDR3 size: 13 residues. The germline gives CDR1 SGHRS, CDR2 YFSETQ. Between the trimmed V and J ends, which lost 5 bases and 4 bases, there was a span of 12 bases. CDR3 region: CASRYETFYGYTF. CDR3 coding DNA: TGCGCCAGCAGATACGAGACCTTCTATGGCTACACCTTC.

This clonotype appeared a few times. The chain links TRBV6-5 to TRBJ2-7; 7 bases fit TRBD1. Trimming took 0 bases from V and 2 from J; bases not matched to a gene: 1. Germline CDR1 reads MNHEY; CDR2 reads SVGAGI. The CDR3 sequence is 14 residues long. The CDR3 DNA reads TGTGCCAGCAGTTACTCGGGACAGACCTACGAGCAGTACTTC. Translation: CASSYSGQTYEQYF.

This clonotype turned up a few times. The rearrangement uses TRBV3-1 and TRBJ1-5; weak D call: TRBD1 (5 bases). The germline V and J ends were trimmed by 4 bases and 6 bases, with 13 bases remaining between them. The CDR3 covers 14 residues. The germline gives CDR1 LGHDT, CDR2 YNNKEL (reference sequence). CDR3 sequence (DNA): TGTGCCAGCAGCCCCCAAAGCGGGGCTCAGCCCCAGCATTTT. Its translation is CASSPQSGAQPQHF.

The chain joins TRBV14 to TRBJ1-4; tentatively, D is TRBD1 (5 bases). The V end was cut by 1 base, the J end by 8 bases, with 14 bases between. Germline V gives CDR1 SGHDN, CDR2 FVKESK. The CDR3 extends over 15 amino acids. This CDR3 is CASSQALQAGEKLFF. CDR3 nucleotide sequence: TGTGCCAGCAGCCAAGCTCTTCAGGCAGGGGAAAAACTGTTTTTT.

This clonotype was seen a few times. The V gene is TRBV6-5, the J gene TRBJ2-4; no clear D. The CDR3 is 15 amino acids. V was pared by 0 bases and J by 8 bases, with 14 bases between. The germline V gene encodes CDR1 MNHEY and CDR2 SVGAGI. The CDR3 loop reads CASSYSSRGIDIQYF. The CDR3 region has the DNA TGTGCCAGCAGTTACTCGAGTCGTGGTATTGACATTCAGTACTTC.

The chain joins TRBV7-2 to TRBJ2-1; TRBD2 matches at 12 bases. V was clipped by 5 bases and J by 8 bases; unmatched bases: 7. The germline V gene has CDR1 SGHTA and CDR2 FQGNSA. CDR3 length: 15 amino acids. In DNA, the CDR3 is TGTGCCAGCAGCGATTGGACTAGCGGGGTTCATGAGCAGTTCTTC. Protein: CASSDWTSGVHEQFF.

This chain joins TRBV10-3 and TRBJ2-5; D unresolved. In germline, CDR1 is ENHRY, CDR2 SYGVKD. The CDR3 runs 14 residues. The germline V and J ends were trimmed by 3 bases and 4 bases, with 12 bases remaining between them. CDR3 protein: CAISDNSLGETQYF. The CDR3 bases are TGTGCCATCAGTGATAACAGTTTGGGAGAGACCCAGTACTTC.

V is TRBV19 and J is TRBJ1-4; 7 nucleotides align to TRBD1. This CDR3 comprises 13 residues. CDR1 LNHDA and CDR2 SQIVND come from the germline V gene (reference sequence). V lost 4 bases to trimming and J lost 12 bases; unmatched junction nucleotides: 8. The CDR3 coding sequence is TGTGCCAGTAGTAGACAGGGAACGGCTGAACTGTTTTTT. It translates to CASSRQGTAELFF. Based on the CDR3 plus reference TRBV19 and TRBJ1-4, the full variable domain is DGGITQSPKYLFRKEGQNVTLSCEQNLNHDAMYWYRQDPGQGLRLIYYSQIVNDFQKGDIAEGYSVSREKKESFPLTVTSAQKNPTAFYLCASSRQGTAELFFGSGTQLSVL.

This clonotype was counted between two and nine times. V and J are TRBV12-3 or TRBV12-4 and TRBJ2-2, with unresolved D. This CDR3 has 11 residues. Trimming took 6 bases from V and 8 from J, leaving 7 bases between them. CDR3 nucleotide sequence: TGTGCCAGCAGGCGTCAGGGGGAGCTGTTTTTT. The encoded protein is CASRRQGELFF.

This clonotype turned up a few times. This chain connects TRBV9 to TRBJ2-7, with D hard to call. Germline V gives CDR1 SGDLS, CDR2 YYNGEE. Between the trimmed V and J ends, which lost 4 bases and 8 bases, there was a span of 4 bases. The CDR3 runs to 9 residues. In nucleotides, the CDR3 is TGTGCCAGCAGCCCAAAGCAGTACGTC. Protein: CASSPKQYV.

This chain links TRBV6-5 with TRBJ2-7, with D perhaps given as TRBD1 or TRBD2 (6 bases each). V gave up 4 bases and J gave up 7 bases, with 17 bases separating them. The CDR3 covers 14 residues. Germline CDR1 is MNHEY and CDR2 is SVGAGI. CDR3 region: CASSSGTPGGEQYV. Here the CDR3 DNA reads TGTGCCAGCAGTTCCGGGACACCTGGAGGGGAGCAGTACGTC.